This T cell receptor beta chain derives from a study of Graves' ophthalmopathy and Graves' hyperthyroidism. Germline CDR1 is MDHEN and CDR2 is SYDVKM. This CDR3 has 15 amino acids. The V end was cut by 3 bases, the J end by 6 bases, with 14 bases between. As the template, RNA transcripts were used to amplify TCR beta CDR3 regions. HTBI primers were employed in first-round RT-PCR, then a second-round multiplex PCR followed. Each CDR3 protein is one row after TCRdb ran MiXCR on the multiplex PCR reads. The repertoire consists of 300,000 to 400,000 distinct CDR3 sequences, with 17% occurring once and the leading ten covering around an eighth. This clonotype has a handful of counts.

This sequence was found in an adult man with Graves' ophthalmopathy. The J gene is TRBJ2-2, the V gene TRBV28, with D perhaps TRBD2 (5 bases). Sequenced material: peripheral blood. The DNA of the CDR3 is TGTGCCAGCAGTTTCTCGCTGCTAGCTCCCGGGGAGCTGTTTTTT. Amino acids: CASSFSLLAPGELFF.